This T cell receptor (beta chain) was observed in a study of cytomegalovirus exposure and HLA in healthy donors. Overall study results and limits: Altogether, 160 or so TCR beta chains were recorded as cytomegalovirus-associated.

About this clone: Antigen specificity is unknown.

Only in-frame clones appear in the TCRdb table, and some are missing; sequencing was by immunoSEQ multiplex PCR. The table includes roughly 56,000 clones, 93% detected once. This CDR3 region has 12 residues. Germline assignment: CDR1 SGHAT and CDR2 FQNNGV. Trimming removed 8 bases from V and 6 bases from J, with 11 bases in between. V usage is TRBV11-2 and J usage is TRBJ2-1; D gene uncertain. This clonotype was obtained from a woman aged 18-29 years in good health and CMV-seropositive. Source material: PBMCs. CDR3 bases: TGTGCCAGCGGAGTGGTGGGCAATGAGCAGTTCTTC. Amino acid sequence: CASGVVGNEQFF.